The 30 T cell receptor beta chains below were found in one sample sequenced in a study of CD8 T cells in ankylosing spondylitis. TCRdb passed the 5' RACE reads through MiXCR, listing each CDR3 protein once. The sample comprises 250,000 to 350,000 distinct CDR3 sequences, roughly 20% of which are singletons, and roughly 7.3% rests with the top ten. Sample: blood, either unsorted or a sorted T cell fraction (not recorded which). These receptors were collected from a male donor with ankylosing spondylitis or in good health (not recorded which).

This chain connects TRBV29-1 to TRBJ2-7; TRBD2 matches 7 bases. The V and J ends lost 5 bases and 7 bases, in that order; junction bases with no gene match: 32. The CDR3 has 20 amino acids. CDR1 and CDR2 (germline): SQVTM, ANQGSEA. Here the CDR3 reads CSVCFLLRPPGSGMSWEQYV. DNA of the CDR3: TGCAGCGTTTGTTTCCTTCTTCGTCCTCCCGGAAGCGGGATGTCTTGGGAGCAGTACGTC.

The chain combines TRBV15 with TRBJ2-1, with D perhaps TRBD1 (6 bases). The V end was cut by 3 bases, the J end by 3 bases, with 6 bases between. There are 13 residues in the CDR3. The germline gives CDR1 LNHNV, CDR2 YYDKDF (reference sequence). CDR3 bases: TGTGCCACCAGCAGGGACAGCTACAATGAGCAGTTCTTC. Its translation: CATSRDSYNEQFF.

The chain is built from TRBV10-3 and TRBJ1-2, with D tentatively TRBD1 (5 bases). The germline V gene encodes CDR1 ENHRY and CDR2 SYGVKD. V was pared by 4 bases and J by 8 bases, with 14 bases between. This CDR3 has 13 amino acids. The DNA of the CDR3 is TGTGCCATCAGTGGGGACTCTGGTCGAGGCTACACCTTC. Translated, it gives CAISGDSGRGYTF.

This clonotype showed up just a few times. The genes are TRBV7-3 and TRBJ2-3; no firm D call. Germline V CDR1 and CDR2: SGHTA, FQGTGA. The ends were cut back, 5 bases at V and 1 base at J, with 10 bases in the middle. The CDR3 extends over 14 amino acids. DNA of the CDR3: TGTGCCAGCAGCCCGGAGTCTCGCACAGATACGCAGTATTTT. It translates to CASSPESRTDTQYF.

This clonotype was counted between two and nine times. The V and J genes are TRBV29-1 and TRBJ2-3; D assignment may be TRBD1 or TRBD2 (5 bases each). The CDR3 runs 16 residues. The ends were cut back, 7 bases at V and 0 bases at J, with 20 bases in the middle. Per germline, CDR1 SQVTM and CDR2 ANQGSEA. The CDR3 region is CSAHLLSGTSTDTQYF. Here the CDR3 DNA reads TGCAGCGCTCACCTTCTGTCAGGGACCAGCACAGATACGCAGTATTTT.

V usage is TRBV3-1 and J usage is TRBJ2-7; TRBD1 agrees at 7 bases. The germline V gene encodes CDR1 LGHDT and CDR2 YNNKEL (reference sequence). This CDR3 comprises 13 residues. The V gene end was trimmed by 4 bases and the J gene end by 4 bases; junction bases not matched to a gene: 4. The CDR3: CASSRGTAYEQYV. CDR3 sequence (DNA): TGTGCCAGCAGCCGAGGGACAGCTTACGAGCAGTACGTC.

This clonotype was seen at least ten times. The chain carries TRBV6-6 and TRBJ1-6; no reliable D call. CDR3 length: 13 amino acids. Trimming pared 10 bases from V and 10 bases from J, leaving 17 bases between. The germline gives CDR1 MNHNY, CDR2 SVGAGI (reference sequence). Written as DNA, the CDR3 is TGTGCCATACAACAAGACATATTATCACCCCTCCACTTT. This translates into CAIQQDILSPLHF.

This clonotype showed up just a few times. The rearrangement joins TRBV27 to TRBJ1-4; weak D call: TRBD1 (5 bases). V was trimmed by 6 bases and J by 10 bases, leaving 18 bases between them. The CDR3 spans 14 residues. Germline loops: CDR1 MNHEY, CDR2 SMNVEV (reference sequence). In DNA, the CDR3 is TGTGCCAGCAGCAGGGACGTGACCCTCGGAAAACTGTTTTTT. Translated: CASSRDVTLGKLFF.

This clonotype was observed a handful of times. The CDR3 is CSARPGQGVDEQFF. CDR3 coding DNA: TGCAGTGCTAGGCCGGGACAGGGTGTCGATGAGCAGTTCTTC. The chain carries TRBV20-1 and TRBJ2-1, with 9 bases matching TRBD1. The junction had 8 bases not matched to a gene; V was cut back by 3 bases and J by 8 bases. Germline CDR1 is DFQATT and CDR2 is SNEGSKA (reference sequence). The CDR3 loop spans 14 amino acids.

This clonotype was observed at least ten times. The chain joins TRBV10-3 to TRBJ2-3; a possible D gene is TRBD1 (5 bases). This CDR3 has 13 amino acids. V was trimmed by 6 bases and J by 0 bases, leaving 7 bases between them. The germline CDR1 and CDR2 sequences are ENHRY and SYGVKD. This chain's CDR3 is CAIRDSSTDTQYF. CDR3 DNA: TGTGCCATCAGAGACAGTAGCACAGATACGCAGTATTTT.

Ten or more counts support this clonotype. The V and J genes are TRBV5-5 and TRBJ1-5, with D maybe TRBD1 (5 bases). The CDR3 loop spans 15 amino acids. The germline gives CDR1 SGHKS, CDR2 YYEKEE (reference sequence). The V end lost 2 bases, the J end lost 4 bases, and 13 bases lay between the germline ends. CDR3: CASSFQGLSNQPQHF. CDR3 coding DNA: TGTGCCAGCAGCTTCCAGGGACTATCAAATCAGCCCCAGCATTTT.

This clonotype appeared many times. The gene calls are TRBV12-3 or TRBV12-4 and TRBJ1-1; D gene unclear. CDR3 length: 12 residues. Trimming cost V 6 bases and J 4 bases, with 9 bases left between them. The CDR3 region is CASSPEGTEAFF. CDR3 bases: TGTGCCAGCAGCCCGGAGGGCACTGAAGCTTTCTTT.

A few counts support this clonotype. The J gene is TRBJ2-3, the V gene TRBV6-1, with D maybe TRBD1 (5 bases). CDR1 and CDR2 (germline): MNHNS, SASEGT. Between the trimmed V and J ends, which lost 6 bases and 3 bases, there was a span of 16 bases. This CDR3 is 15 amino acids long. CDR3 sequence reads: CASSTAGPATDTQYF. The DNA of the CDR3 is TGTGCCAGCAGCACGGCAGGGCCGGCGACAGATACGCAGTATTTT.

The chain links TRBV11-2 to TRBJ2-1; D may be TRBD1 (6 bases). The CDR3 is 16 residues long. V was shortened by 1 base and J by 4 bases, with 14 bases between the two germline ends. The germline gives CDR1 SGHAT, CDR2 FQNNGV. The CDR3 DNA reads TGTGCCAGCAGCTTAGGCTTGGGACAAGTGTACAATGAGCAGTTCTTC. Amino acids: CASSLGLGQVYNEQFF.

As regards this clonotype: The junction and the germline gene differ at one end; a read error may be behind it. The chain joins TRBV2 to TRBJ2-5; 8 nucleotides align to TRBD1. From germline, CDR1 is SNHLY and CDR2 FYNNEI. The CDR3 sequence is 13 residues long. CDR3 amino acids: CASSELGTGGRNF. The CDR3 DNA sequence: TGTGCCAGCAGTGAATTAGGGACAGGCGGTCGGAACTTC.

The rearrangement uses TRBV6-4 and TRBJ2-1; TRBD1 might be the D (8 bases). The germline V and J ends were trimmed by 0 bases and 8 bases, with 17 bases remaining between them. Germline V gives CDR1 MRHNA, CDR2 SNTAGT. This CDR3 comprises 16 residues. The chain's CDR3 is CASSDSAGQGGDEQFF. CDR3 nucleotide sequence: TGTGCCAGCAGTGACTCTGCAGGACAGGGAGGGGATGAGCAGTTCTTC.

This clonotype was observed a few times. The genes are TRBV9 and TRBJ2-5; 8 bases are shared with TRBD1. With 3 bases clipped from V and 5 bases from J, the junction kept 6 bases outside the gene matches. CDR1 and CDR2 (germline): SGDLS, YYNGEE. The CDR3 has 14 residues. The CDR3, as DNA: TGTGCCAGCAGCGACTCAGGGGGCCGGGAGACCCAGTACTTC. Amino acids: CASSDSGGRETQYF.

A few counts support this clonotype. The rearrangement links TRBV27 to TRBJ1-6; D gene ambiguous. The CDR3 has 13 amino acids. Germline-derived CDR1 and CDR2 are MNHEY and SMNVEV (reference sequence). V was trimmed by 8 bases and J by 9 bases, leaving 14 bases between them. Here the CDR3 DNA reads TGTGCCAGCGCATTAGGTGGCATTTCACCCCTCCACTTT. Translated: CASALGGISPLHF.

The rearrangement joins TRBV27 to TRBJ2-2; D is ambiguous. CDR3 length: 15 amino acids. Trimming stripped 6 bases from V and 6 bases from J, with 17 bases between. The V gene's germline CDR1 is MNHEY and CDR2 SMNVEV (reference sequence). DNA for the CDR3: TGTGCCAGCAGCAAACGGGCCGTCATCGCCGGGGAGCTGTTTTTT. The encoded protein is CASSKRAVIAGELFF.

V and J are TRBV5-5 and TRBJ2-1; either TRBD1 or TRBD2 may fit D (5 bases each). V lost 4 bases, J lost 3 bases, and 14 bases lay in between. CDR1 and CDR2 (germline): SGHKS, YYEKEE (reference sequence). The CDR3 sequence is 15 residues long. CDR3 DNA: TGTGCCAGCAGCCCCTTGGGGGTGGGCTACAATGAGCAGTTCTTC. Its protein is CASSPLGVGYNEQFF.

The chain uses TRBV5-1 and TRBJ1-4; D is unclear. The germline V gene encodes CDR1 SGHRS and CDR2 YFSETQ. This CDR3 has 14 residues. V gave up 0 bases and J gave up 8 bases, with 11 bases separating them. DNA for the CDR3: TGCGCCAGCAGCTTGGGAAGCATTGAGGAAAAACTGTTTTTT. Translating it yields CASSLGSIEEKLFF. Full variable domain (remainder filled in from reference TRBV5-1 and TRBJ1-4): KAGVTQTPRYLIKTRGQQVTLSCSPISGHRSVSWYQQTPGQGLQFLFEYFSETQRNKGNFPGRFSGRQFSNSRSEMNVSTLELGDSALYLCASSLGSIEEKLFFGSGTQLSVL.

V is TRBV3-1 and J is TRBJ1-5; 8 positions match TRBD1. The V segment lost 6 bases and the J segment 1 base; nucleotides outside the gene matches: 5. There are 15 residues in the CDR3. Germline lookup yields CDR1 LGHDT and CDR2 YNNKEL (reference sequence). As DNA, the CDR3 is TGTGCCAGCAGTCCAGGGGGCAAAAGCAATCAGCCCCAGCATTTT. Translation gives CASSPGGKSNQPQHF.

This clonotype was seen a handful of times. The rearrangement joins TRBV29-1 to TRBJ1-3; D unresolved. Between the trimmed V and J ends, which lost 3 bases and 0 bases, there was a span of 9 bases. The V gene's germline CDR1 is SQVTM and CDR2 ANQGSEA. This CDR3 comprises 14 residues. This CDR3 is CSVEDGYSGNTIYF. The CDR3 bases are TGCAGCGTTGAGGACGGCTACTCTGGAAACACCATATATTTT.

This clonotype was counted a few times. This chain joins TRBV27 and TRBJ1-4; unclear D gene. Germline loops: CDR1 MNHEY, CDR2 SMNVEV (reference sequence). Deletions cut 3 bases from V and 6 bases from J, with 11 bases between. This CDR3 has 14 amino acids. CDR3 in amino acids: CASSLGRMDEKLFF. In DNA, the CDR3 is TGTGCCAGCAGTTTGGGGAGGATGGATGAAAAACTGTTTTTT.

The chain carries TRBV20-1 and TRBJ1-2; possibly TRBD1 for D (5 bases). The germline V gene encodes CDR1 DFQATT and CDR2 SNEGSKA (reference sequence). This CDR3 region has 11 residues. V was cut by 4 bases and J by 12 bases, with 15 bases left in between. CDR3 bases: TGCAGTGCTACGACTCGGGGCGCCCACACCTTC. It codes for CSATTRGAHTF.

This clonotype was counted only a few times. This chain uses TRBV28 with TRBJ2-4; 7 positions match TRBD1. The CDR3 sequence is 11 residues long. Germline lookup yields CDR1 MDHEN and CDR2 SYDVKM. V lost 5 bases, J lost 16 bases, and 8 bases stayed unmatched. CDR3 loop: CASSLGGVGYF. CDR3 nucleotides: TGTGCCAGCAGTCTAGGGGGCGTTGGTTACTTC.

The J gene is TRBJ2-5, the V gene TRBV20-1; 7 nucleotides line up with TRBD2. CDR1 is DFQATT and CDR2 is SNEGSKA in the germline V gene (reference sequence). V lost 3 bases to trimming and J lost 5 bases; unmatched junction nucleotides: 6. The CDR3 runs to 13 residues. CDR3 residues: CSARLRSGETQYF. DNA of the CDR3: TGCAGTGCTAGGCTCCGTAGCGGGGAGACCCAGTACTTC.

The chain has TRBV4-2 and TRBJ2-5, with 7 bases aligning to TRBD1. This CDR3 is built from 16 residues. V lost 1 base and J lost 2; bases outside the gene matches: 7. Germline V gives CDR1 LGHNA, CDR2 YNFKEQ. CDR3 sequence (DNA): TGTGCCAGCAGCCAAGCTGAGACAGGGTCGCAAGAGACCCAGTACTTC. Translation gives CASSQAETGSQETQYF.

This clonotype showed up just a few times. The chain has TRBV10-3 and TRBJ2-2; D uncertain. Germline V gene lookup returns CDR1 ENHRY and CDR2 SYGVKD. With 7 bases removed from V and 0 bases from J, the gap between germline ends came to 12 bases. This CDR3 region has 15 residues. In DNA, the CDR3 is TGTGCCATCACTAGTGCGTCTGCGAACACCGGGGAGCTGTTTTTT. Translated, it gives CAITSASANTGELFF.

This chain uses TRBV9 with TRBJ2-5; 7 bases align to TRBD2. The CDR3 is 14 amino acids. With 0 bases clipped from V and 4 bases from J, the junction kept 3 bases outside the gene matches. Germline V gene sequence: CDR1 SGDLS, CDR2 YYNGEE. The CDR3 bases are TGTGCCAGCAGCGTAGGGGTAGCGGGAGAGACCCAGTACTTC. Translating it yields CASSVGVAGETQYF.